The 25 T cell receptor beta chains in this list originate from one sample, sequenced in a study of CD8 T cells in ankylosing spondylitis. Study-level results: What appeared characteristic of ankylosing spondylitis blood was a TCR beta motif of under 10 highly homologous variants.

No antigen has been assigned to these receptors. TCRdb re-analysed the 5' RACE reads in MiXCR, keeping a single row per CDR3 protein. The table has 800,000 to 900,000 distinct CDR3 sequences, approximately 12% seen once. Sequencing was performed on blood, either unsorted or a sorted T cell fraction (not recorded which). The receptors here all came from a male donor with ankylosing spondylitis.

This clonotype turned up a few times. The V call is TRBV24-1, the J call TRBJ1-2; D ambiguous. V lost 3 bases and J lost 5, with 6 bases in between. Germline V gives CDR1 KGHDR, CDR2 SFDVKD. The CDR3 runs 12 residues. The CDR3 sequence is CATSDPHYGYTF. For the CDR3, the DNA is TGTGCCACCAGTGATCCTCATTATGGCTACACCTTC.

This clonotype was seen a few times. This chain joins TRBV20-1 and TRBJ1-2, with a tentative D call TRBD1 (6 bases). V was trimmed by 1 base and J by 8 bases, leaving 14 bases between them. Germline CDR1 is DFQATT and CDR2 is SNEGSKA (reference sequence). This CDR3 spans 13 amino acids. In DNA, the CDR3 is TGCAGTGCTAGAGGGACTACAGGGAGCGGCTACACCTTC. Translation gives CSARGTTGSGYTF.

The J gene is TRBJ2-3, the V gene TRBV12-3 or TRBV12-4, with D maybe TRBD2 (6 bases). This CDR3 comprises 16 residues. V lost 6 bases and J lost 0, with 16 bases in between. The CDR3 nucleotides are TGTGCCAGCAGGAGCCGGAGGGAGGCTAGCACAGATACGCAGTATTTT. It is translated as CASRSRREASTDTQYF.

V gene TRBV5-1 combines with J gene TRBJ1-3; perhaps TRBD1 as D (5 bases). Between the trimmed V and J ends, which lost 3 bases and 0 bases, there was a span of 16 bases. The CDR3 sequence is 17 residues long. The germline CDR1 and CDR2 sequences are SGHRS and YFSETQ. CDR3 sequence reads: CASSYGTGLSSGNTIYF. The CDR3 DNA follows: TGCGCCAGCAGCTACGGGACGGGCCTTAGCTCTGGAAACACCATATATTTT. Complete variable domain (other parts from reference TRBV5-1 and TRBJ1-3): KAGVTQTPRYLIKTRGQQVTLSCSPISGHRSVSWYQQTPGQGLQFLFEYFSETQRNKGNFPGRFSGRQFSNSRSEMNVSTLELGDSALYLCASSYGTGLSSGNTIYFGEGSWLTVV.

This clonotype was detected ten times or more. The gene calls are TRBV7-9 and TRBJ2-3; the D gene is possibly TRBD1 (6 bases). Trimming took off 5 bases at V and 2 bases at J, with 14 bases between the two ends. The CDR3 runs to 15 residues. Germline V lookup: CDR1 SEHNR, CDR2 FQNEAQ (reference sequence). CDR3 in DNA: TGTGCCAGCAGCCCACCGGACAGCTTCACAGATACGCAGTATTTT. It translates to CASSPPDSFTDTQYF.

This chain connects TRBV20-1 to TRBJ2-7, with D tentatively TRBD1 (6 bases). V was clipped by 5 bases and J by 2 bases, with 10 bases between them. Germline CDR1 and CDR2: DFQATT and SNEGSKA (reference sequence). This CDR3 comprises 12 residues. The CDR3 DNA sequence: TGCAGTGCTCGCCGGGACACCTACGAGCAGTACTTC. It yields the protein CSARRDTYEQYF.

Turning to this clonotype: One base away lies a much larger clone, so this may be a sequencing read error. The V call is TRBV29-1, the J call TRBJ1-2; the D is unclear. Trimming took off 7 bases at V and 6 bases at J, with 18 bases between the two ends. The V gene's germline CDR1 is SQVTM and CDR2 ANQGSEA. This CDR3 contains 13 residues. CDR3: CSAYSRFVDGYTF. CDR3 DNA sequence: TGCAGCGCCTACTCACGGTTTGTTGATGGCTACACCTTC.

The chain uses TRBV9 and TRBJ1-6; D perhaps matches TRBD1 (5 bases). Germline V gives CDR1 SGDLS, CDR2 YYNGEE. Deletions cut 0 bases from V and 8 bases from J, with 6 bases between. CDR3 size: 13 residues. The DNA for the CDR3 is TGTGCCAGCAGCGTAGAGGGACATTCACCCCTCCACTTT. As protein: CASSVEGHSPLHF.

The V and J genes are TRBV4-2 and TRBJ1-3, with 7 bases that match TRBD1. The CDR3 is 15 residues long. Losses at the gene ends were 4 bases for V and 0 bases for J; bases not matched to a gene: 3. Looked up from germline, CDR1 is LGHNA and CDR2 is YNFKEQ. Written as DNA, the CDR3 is TGTGCCAGCAGCCGCGACAGGGTCTCTGGAAACACCATATATTTT. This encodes CASSRDRVSGNTIYF.

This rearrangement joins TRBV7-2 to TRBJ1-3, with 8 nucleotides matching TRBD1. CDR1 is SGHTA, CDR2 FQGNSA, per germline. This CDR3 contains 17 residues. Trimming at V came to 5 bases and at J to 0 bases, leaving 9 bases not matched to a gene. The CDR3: CASSPVQGGTSGNTIYF. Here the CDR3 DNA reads TGTGCCAGCAGCCCAGTACAGGGGGGAACCTCTGGAAACACCATATATTTT.

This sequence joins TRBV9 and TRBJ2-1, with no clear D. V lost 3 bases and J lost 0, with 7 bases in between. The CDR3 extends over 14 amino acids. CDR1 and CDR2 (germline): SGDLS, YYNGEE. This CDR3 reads CASSAQTSYNEQFF. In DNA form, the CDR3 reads TGTGCCAGCAGCGCACAAACCTCCTACAATGAGCAGTTCTTC.

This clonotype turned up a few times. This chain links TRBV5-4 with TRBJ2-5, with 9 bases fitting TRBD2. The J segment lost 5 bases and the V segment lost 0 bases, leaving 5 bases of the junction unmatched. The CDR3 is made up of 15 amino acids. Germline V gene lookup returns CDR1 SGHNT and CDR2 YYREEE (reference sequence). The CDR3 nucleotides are TGTGCCAGCAGCTTGGAAGCGGGGGGATCCGAGACCCAGTACTTC. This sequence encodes CASSLEAGGSETQYF.

The CDR3 is CSARTGELGWNEQFF. CDR3 DNA: TGCAGTGCCCGAACGGGGGAGTTAGGTTGGAATGAGCAGTTCTTC. This sequence joins TRBV20-1 and TRBJ2-1; possibly TRBD2 for D (6 bases). V shed 6 bases and J shed 7 bases, with 22 bases lying between them. This CDR3 region has 15 residues. The germline gives CDR1 DFQATT, CDR2 SNEGSKA (reference sequence).

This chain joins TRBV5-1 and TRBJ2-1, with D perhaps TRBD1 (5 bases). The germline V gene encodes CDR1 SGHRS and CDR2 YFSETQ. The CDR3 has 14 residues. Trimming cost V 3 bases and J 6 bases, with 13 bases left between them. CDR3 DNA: TGCGCCAGCAGCTCCAATCCGACAGTCAATGAGCAGTTCTTC. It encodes CASSSNPTVNEQFF. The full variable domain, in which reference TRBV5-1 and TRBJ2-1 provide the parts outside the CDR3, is KAGVTQTPRYLIKTRGQQVTLSCSPISGHRSVSWYQQTPGQGLQFLFEYFSETQRNKGNFPGRFSGRQFSNSRSEMNVSTLELGDSALYLCASSSNPTVNEQFFGPGTRLTVL.

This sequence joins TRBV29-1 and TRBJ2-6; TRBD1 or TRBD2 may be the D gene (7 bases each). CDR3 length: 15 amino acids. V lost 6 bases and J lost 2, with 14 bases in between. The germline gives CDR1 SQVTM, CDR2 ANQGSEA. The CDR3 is CSVRPGGAGANVLTF. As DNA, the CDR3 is TGCAGCGTCCGACCAGGGGGGGCTGGGGCCAACGTCCTGACTTTC.

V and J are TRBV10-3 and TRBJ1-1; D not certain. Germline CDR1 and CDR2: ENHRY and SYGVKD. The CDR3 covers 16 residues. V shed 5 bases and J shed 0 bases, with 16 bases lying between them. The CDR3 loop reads CAISTKPDPLNTEAFF. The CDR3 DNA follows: TGTGCCATCAGTACAAAGCCCGACCCCTTGAACACTGAAGCTTTCTTT.

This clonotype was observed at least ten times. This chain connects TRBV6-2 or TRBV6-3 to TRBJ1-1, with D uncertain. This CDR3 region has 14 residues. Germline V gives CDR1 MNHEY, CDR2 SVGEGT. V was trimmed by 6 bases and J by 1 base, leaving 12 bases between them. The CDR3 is CASSPRRKNTEAFF. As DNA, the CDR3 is TGTGCCAGCAGCCCTCGACGGAAGAACACTGAAGCTTTCTTT.

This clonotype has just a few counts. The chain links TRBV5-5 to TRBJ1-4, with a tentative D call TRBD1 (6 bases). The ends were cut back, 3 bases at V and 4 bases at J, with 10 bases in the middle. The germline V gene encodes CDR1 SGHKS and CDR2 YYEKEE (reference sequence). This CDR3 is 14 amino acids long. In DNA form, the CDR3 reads TGTGCCAGCAGCTCACAGGGTCATAATGAAAAACTGTTTTTT. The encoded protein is CASSSQGHNEKLFF.

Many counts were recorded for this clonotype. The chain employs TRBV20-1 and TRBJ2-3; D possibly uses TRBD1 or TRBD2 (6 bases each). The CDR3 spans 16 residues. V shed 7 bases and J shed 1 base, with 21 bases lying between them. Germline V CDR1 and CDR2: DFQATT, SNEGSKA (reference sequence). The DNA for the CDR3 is TGCAGTGGAGAGGTGGGGGGCCCCGGAGGCACAGATACGCAGTATTTT. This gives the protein CSGEVGGPGGTDTQYF.

The CDR3 loop reads CASSFERFAGDTEAFF. CDR3 in DNA: TGTGCCAGCAGTTTTGAGAGGTTCGCGGGGGACACTGAAGCTTTCTTT. J is TRBJ1-1 and V is TRBV12-3 or TRBV12-4; TRBD1 is a possible D gene (5 bases). The V end was cut by 3 bases, the J end by 3 bases, with 17 bases between. There are 16 residues in the CDR3.

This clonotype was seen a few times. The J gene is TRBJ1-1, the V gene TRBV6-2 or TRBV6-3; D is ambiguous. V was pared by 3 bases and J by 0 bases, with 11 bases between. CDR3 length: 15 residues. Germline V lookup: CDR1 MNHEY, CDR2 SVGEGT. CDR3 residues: CASSYFGRMNTEAFF. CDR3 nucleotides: TGTGCCAGCAGTTATTTCGGGAGGATGAACACTGAAGCTTTCTTT.

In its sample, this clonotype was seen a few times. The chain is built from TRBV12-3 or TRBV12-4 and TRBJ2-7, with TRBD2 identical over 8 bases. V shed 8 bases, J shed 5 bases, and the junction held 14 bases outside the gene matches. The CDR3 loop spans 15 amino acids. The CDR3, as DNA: TGTGCCAGCGTAGAGAGCGGGAGACAGTACGACGAGCAGTACTTC. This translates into CASVESGRQYDEQYF.

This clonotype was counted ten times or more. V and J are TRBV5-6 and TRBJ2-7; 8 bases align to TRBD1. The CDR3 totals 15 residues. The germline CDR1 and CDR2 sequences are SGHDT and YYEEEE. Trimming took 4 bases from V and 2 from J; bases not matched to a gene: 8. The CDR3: CASSLGQGSTYEQYF. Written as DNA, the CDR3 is TGTGCCAGCAGCCTCGGACAGGGTAGCACCTACGAGCAGTACTTC.

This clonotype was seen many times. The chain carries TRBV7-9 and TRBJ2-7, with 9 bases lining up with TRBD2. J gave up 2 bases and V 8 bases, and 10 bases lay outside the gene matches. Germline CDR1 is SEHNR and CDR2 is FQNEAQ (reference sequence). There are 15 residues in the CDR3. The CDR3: CASSWGAGGPYEQYF. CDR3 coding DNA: TGTGCCAGCTCCTGGGGAGCGGGGGGACCCTACGAGCAGTACTTC.

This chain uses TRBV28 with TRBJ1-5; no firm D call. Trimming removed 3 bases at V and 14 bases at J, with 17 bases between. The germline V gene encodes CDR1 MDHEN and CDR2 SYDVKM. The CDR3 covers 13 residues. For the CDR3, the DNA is TGTGCCAGCAGTTTGACGGCGGGCCCCGGGGAGCATTTT. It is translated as CASSLTAGPGEHF.